This T cell receptor (beta chain) was identified during a study of persistence of HIV-infected CD4 T cells. Study-wide background: Up to about 180 mL blood was drawn at multiple time points; a couple of donors had single-time leukapheresis.

General study findings and limits: Proviral oligoclonality tracked with TCR oligoclonality within the same sorted cells.

This clone was recorded only once. The antigen remains undetermined. The libraries were made with immunoSEQ version 4 in survey mode. Genomic DNA was diluted to 10 ng/uL, up to roughly 1 ug per sample. The protocol was immunoSEQ multiplex PCR, while the TCRdb copy is restricted to in-frame clones and leaves out a portion. This table holds 37,000 or so clones, approximately 88% found once. This CDR3 has 17 amino acids. V gave up 4 bases and J gave up 7 bases; unmatched junction bases: 15. CDR1 and CDR2 (germline): KGHSY, FQNENV. This nonspecific control used anti-CD3/anti-CD28 bead stimulation of CD4+ T cells. Responding CD4+ T cells were sorted by upregulation of both CD40 ligand and CD69. These HIV-1-infected adults initiated suppressive ART in chronic infection.

Material: CD4+ T cells sorted from PBMCs after roughly 18-hour stimulation, obtained from a patient who received antiretroviral therapy. The source of this sequence is an adult man with HIV who was CMV-seropositive. The chain is built from TRBV16 and TRBJ2-1; 8 nucleotides match TRBD2. The CDR3 coding sequence is TGTGCCAGCAGCCCTCTGGGGGGGAGCGGGAGTTCAAATGAGCAGTTCTTC. Translated: CASSPLGGSGSSNEQFF.